Included here is one T cell receptor (beta chain) sequence, with context. Its antigen is as yet unknown. This sample was included in a study of T cell responses to AZD1222 COVID-19 vaccine. Per germline, CDR1 LNHDA and CDR2 SQIVND (reference sequence). V was shortened by 3 bases and J by 6 bases, with 8 bases between the two germline ends. The CDR3 consists of 12 residues. Study-wide findings and caveats: Donors skewed white British and female; clonal diversity was possibly underestimated. Reportedly, close to half of spike-specific TCRs are directed against unmutated variant regions. Baseline seropositivity occurred in only a handful of AZD1222 recipients.

The protocol was immunoSEQ multiplex PCR, while the TCRdb copy is restricted to in-frame clones and leaves out a portion. The repertoire has some 150,000 clones, 90% to 95% of them found once; the top ten carry around 1%. Here the sequenced sample was peripheral blood, taken on day 0 of MenACWY control vaccination. This receptor was identified in an adult in good health. V is TRBV19 and J is TRBJ1-2, with D tentatively TRBD1 (6 bases). The CDR3 region has the DNA TGTGCCAGTAGTATCCGGGACAATGGCTACACCTTC. Translated: CASSIRDNGYTF.